The next 6 T cell receptor beta chains were all read from a single sample in a study of regulatory T cells in long-lasting Graves disease. Time point reported: newly diagnosed GD, antithyroid drugs for less than 3 months. From RNA extracted from PBMCs, the TCR library was made. Relying on iRepertoire HTBI primers and Arm-PCR of CDR3 regions, the team built TCR beta libraries. TCRdb reanalysed the multiplex PCR reads using MiXCR and keeps one entry per CDR3 protein. The table lists fewer than 400,000 distinct CDR3 sequences, about 18% of them singletons, with 38% in the top ten. The starting material was peripheral blood mononuclear cells (PBMCs), obtained at new diagnosis, from a patient treated with antithyroid drugs. These receptors all come from a female donor with Graves disease.

This clonotype was counted only a few times. This chain joins TRBV20-1 and TRBJ2-7; D perhaps matches TRBD2 (6 bases). The CDR3 has 15 residues. The germline gives CDR1 DFQATT, CDR2 SNEGSKA (reference sequence). The V and J ends lost 4 bases and 3 bases respectively, with 19 bases between them. This chain's CDR3 is CSATPQGREDYEQYF. CDR3 nucleotide sequence: TGCAGTGCTACCCCTCAGGGCAGGGAGGACTACGAGCAGTACTTC.

The chain recombines TRBV6-5 with TRBJ2-1; 11 nucleotides match TRBD2. Trimming cost V 0 bases and J 0 bases; bases outside gene matches: 7. The CDR3 is 19 residues long. Looked up from germline, CDR1 is MNHEY and CDR2 is SVGAGI. The CDR3 DNA reads TGTGCCAGCAGTTACTCGGAAGAACTAGCGGGGGACTCCTACAATGAGCAGTTCTTC. Translated, it gives CASSYSEELAGDSYNEQFF.

This clonotype was counted at least ten times. V usage is TRBV14 and J usage is TRBJ2-7; D tentatively reads TRBD1 or TRBD2 (5 bases each). This CDR3 spans 14 amino acids. Between the trimmed V and J ends, which lost 0 bases and 3 bases, there was a span of 9 bases. Germline values: CDR1 SGHDN, CDR2 FVKESK. The CDR3 bases are TGTGCCAGCAGCCAAGAAGGGGACGGCTACGAGCAGTACTTC. Translated, it gives CASSQEGDGYEQYF.

The chain combines TRBV9 with TRBJ1-3, with 8 bases aligning to TRBD1. Germline V gene sequence: CDR1 SGDLS, CDR2 YYNGEE. The trim removed 0 bases at V and 3 bases at J, leaving 5 bases unmatched. The CDR3 totals 16 residues. The CDR3 coding sequence is TGTGCCAGCAGCGTAGGGGACAGGAGTGGTGGAAACACCATATATTTT. Translating it yields CASSVGDRSGGNTIYF. The full variable domain, completed using reference TRBV9 and TRBJ1-3, is DSGVTQTPKHLITATGQRVTLRCSPRSGDLSVYWYQQSLDQGLQFLIQYYNGEERAKGNILERFSAQQFPDLHSELNLSSLELGDSALYFCASSVGDRSGGNTIYFGEGSWLTVV.

The table lists this clonotype with many counts. The V and J genes are TRBV20-1 and TRBJ2-3, with D possibly being TRBD2 (5 bases). The V end was cut by 5 bases, the J end by 4 bases, with 13 bases between. CDR3 length: 13 residues. The V gene's germline CDR1 is DFQATT and CDR2 SNEGSKA (reference sequence). CDR3 sequence (DNA): TGCAGTGCTCGAAACCCACTAGCAGATACGCAGTATTTT. It codes for CSARNPLADTQYF.

The rearrangement links TRBV12-3 or TRBV12-4 to TRBJ1-1; D not resolved. V was cut by 5 bases and J by 1 base, with 17 bases left in between. The length of the CDR3 is 16 residues. The CDR3 DNA reads TGTGCCAGCAGTCCCGGACCTCTTATCAGGAACACTGAAGCTTTCTTT. Its translation: CASSPGPLIRNTEAFF.